The 17 T cell receptor beta chains listed next were all sequenced from one sample in a study of cytomegalovirus exposure and HLA in healthy donors. 13 Jbeta primers and 60 Vbeta primers were used for the PCR. The protocol was immunoSEQ multiplex PCR, while the TCRdb copy is restricted to in-frame clones and leaves out a portion. The sample includes 95,000 to 150,000 clones, 80% seen only once; the top ten take 7.5% to 9%. Sequenced material: PBMCs. These receptors were collected from a female donor in good health and CMV-seropositive.

The CDR3 coding sequence is TGTGCCAGCAGCTCGACACAGGGGAGTCAGCCCCAGCATTTT. Its translation: CASSSTQGSQPQHF. The chain carries TRBV7-8 and TRBJ1-5, with TRBD1 matching 7 bases. V was clipped by 4 bases and J by 6 bases; unmatched bases: 6. CDR1 and CDR2 (germline): SGHVS, FQNEAQ. CDR3 length: 14 amino acids.

V usage is TRBV29-1 and J usage is TRBJ2-5; D is undetermined. There are 13 residues in the CDR3. The germline V and J ends were trimmed by 3 bases and 1 base, with 9 bases remaining between them. Germline loops: CDR1 SQVTM, CDR2 ANQGSEA. The chain's CDR3 is CSVDPQVQETQYF. As DNA, the CDR3 is TGCAGCGTTGACCCCCAGGTCCAAGAGACCCAGTACTTC.

This clone was seen only a few times. This same CDR3 is encoded by further DNA sequences in the sample. The chain recombines TRBV5-1 with TRBJ1-1; D unresolved. V lost 5 bases, J lost 0 bases, and 11 bases lay in between. Germline-derived CDR1 and CDR2 are SGHRS and YFSETQ. This CDR3 comprises 14 residues. The CDR3 sequence: CASRREGLNTEAFF. In nucleotides, the CDR3 is TGCGCCAGCAGAAGGGAGGGATTGAACACTGAAGCTTTCTTT.

The chain links TRBV2 to TRBJ1-4; 8 positions agree with TRBD1. J lost 7 bases, V lost 6 bases, and 13 bases had no gene match. The CDR3 length is 16 residues. Per germline, CDR1 SNHLY and CDR2 FYNNEI. CDR3 coding DNA: TGTGCCAGCAGCCCTAGGGGCAGACAGGGGAGTGAAAAACTGTTTTTT. Protein: CASSPRGRQGSEKLFF.

V and J are TRBV7-8 and TRBJ2-7; D possibly corresponds to TRBD1 (6 bases). Trimming removed 5 bases at V and 0 bases at J, with 14 bases between. This CDR3 is 15 amino acids long. The germline V gene has CDR1 SGHVS and CDR2 FQNEAQ. CDR3 residues: CASSTGTPSSYEQYF. The CDR3 coding sequence is TGTGCCAGCAGCACCGGGACACCCTCCTCCTACGAGCAGTACTTC. Looking up the rest from reference TRBV7-8 and TRBJ2-7 gives the full variable domain: GAGVSQSPRYKVAKRGQDVALRCDPISGHVSLFWYQQALGQGPEFLTYFQNEAQLDKSGLPSDRFFAERPEGSVSTLKIQRTQQEDSAVYLCASSTGTPSSYEQYFGPGTRLTVT.

The table lists this clone with a few counts. V gene TRBV6-5 combines with J gene TRBJ1-3; D gene uncertain. Trimming shortened V by 6 bases and J by 1 base, and 7 bases separated the two germline ends. Per germline, CDR1 MNHEY and CDR2 SVGAGI. This CDR3 spans 13 amino acids. Here the CDR3 reads CASRSISGNTIYF. The CDR3 coding sequence is TGTGCCAGCAGATCCATTTCTGGAAACACCATATATTTT.

This clone was seen only a few times. This chain links TRBV14 with TRBJ2-7; D possibly corresponds to TRBD1 (6 bases). In germline, CDR1 is SGHDN, CDR2 FVKESK. The V and J ends lost 5 bases and 2 bases respectively, with 10 bases between them. The CDR3 loop spans 13 amino acids. CDR3 residues: CASSEQGTYEQYF. The DNA of the CDR3 is TGTGCCAGCAGCGAACAGGGAACCTACGAGCAGTACTTC.

The chain combines TRBV7-3 with TRBJ1-1; D gene ambiguous. The CDR3 spans 13 residues. V dropped 1 base and J dropped 7 bases, with 10 bases sitting between them. Germline CDR1 SGHTA, CDR2 FQGTGA. CDR3 region: CASSLIDNREAFF. The CDR3 DNA follows: TGTGCCAGCAGCTTAATTGACAACCGTGAAGCTTTCTTT.

This clone came up once. The chain recombines TRBV7-9 with TRBJ2-3, with TRBD1 identical over 9 bases. CDR3 length: 16 amino acids. With V trimmed by 5 bases and J by 1 base, 7 bases remained unmatched. CDR1 and CDR2 (germline): SEHNR, FQNEAQ (reference sequence). CDR3 residues: CASSLEQGAGTDTQYF. The CDR3 DNA reads as TGTGCCAGCAGCCTAGAACAGGGGGCCGGCACAGATACGCAGTATTTT.

The chain carries TRBV28 and TRBJ1-5; D is uncertain. The V and J ends lost 1 base and 2 bases respectively, with 6 bases between them. The CDR3 is 14 residues long. CDR1 and CDR2 from the germline V gene are MDHEN and SYDVKM. This CDR3 reads CASSLSLGNQPQHF. CDR3 sequence (DNA): TGTGCCAGCAGTTTATCACTAGGCAATCAGCCCCAGCATTTT.

This chain links TRBV15 with TRBJ2-3, with D possibly matching TRBD1 (6 bases). The V gene lost 4 bases and the J gene lost 0 bases, with 11 bases spanning the gap. CDR1 and CDR2 from the germline V gene are LNHNV and YYDKDF (reference sequence). This CDR3 is built from 15 residues. The CDR3 coding sequence is TGTGCCACCAGCATTGGGGGCAGTAGCACAGATACGCAGTATTTT. Translating gives CATSIGGSSTDTQYF.

The chain uses TRBV4-2 and TRBJ2-3; a weak D match, TRBD1 (5 bases). V lost 1 base to trimming and J lost 0 bases, with 11 bases between them. The germline V gene encodes CDR1 LGHNA and CDR2 YNFKEQ. The CDR3 is made up of 16 amino acids. The CDR3 DNA reads TGTGCCAGCAGCCAAGCTGGGGCGCCTAGCACAGATACGCAGTATTTT. This translates into CASSQAGAPSTDTQYF.

V is TRBV28 and J is TRBJ2-7; TRBD2 aligns across 14 bases. This CDR3 spans 16 amino acids. V was clipped by 2 bases and J by 3 bases; unmatched bases: 3. Germline loops: CDR1 MDHEN, CDR2 SYDVKM. Here the CDR3 DNA reads TGTGCCAGCAGTTTAGGTGGGACTAGCGGGGGCTACGAGCAGTACTTC. Protein sequence: CASSLGGTSGGYEQYF. The full variable domain, completed using reference TRBV28 and TRBJ2-7, is DVKVTQSSRYLVKRTGEKVFLECVQDMDHENMFWYRQDPGLGLRLIYFSYDVKMKEKGDIPEGYSVSREKKERFSLILESASTNQTSMYLCASSLGGTSGGYEQYFGPGTRLTVT.

The rearrangement joins TRBV6-6 to TRBJ1-5, with a tentative D call TRBD1 (6 bases). The CDR3 totals 13 residues. Germline CDR1 and CDR2: MNHNY and SVGAGI (reference sequence). V dropped 4 bases and J dropped 6 bases, with 10 bases sitting between them. CDR3 protein: CASSSRDTQPQHF. CDR3 DNA sequence: TGTGCCAGCAGTTCCCGGGACACTCAGCCCCAGCATTTT.

This chain joins TRBV28 and TRBJ2-7; 8 bases line up with TRBD1. CDR3 length: 14 residues. The germline CDR1 and CDR2 sequences are MDHEN and SYDVKM. After removal of 6 bases from V and 0 bases from J, the junction contained 4 bases not matched to a gene. In DNA form, the CDR3 reads TGTGCCAGCAGCCGGACAGGGACCTCCTACGAGCAGTACTTC. This gives the protein CASSRTGTSYEQYF.

The chain employs TRBV28 and TRBJ1-1; maybe TRBD1 (6 bases). V was shortened by 2 bases and J by 4 bases, with 14 bases between the two germline ends. The CDR3 is made up of 15 amino acids. CDR1 is MDHEN and CDR2 is SYDVKM in the germline V gene. This CDR3 reads CASSLIGQMSTEAFF. The CDR3 nucleotides read TGTGCCAGCAGTTTAATCGGACAGATGAGCACTGAAGCTTTCTTT.

This clone was recorded once. The chain links TRBV7-2 to TRBJ1-1; unclear D gene. This CDR3 is built from 14 residues. The ends were cut back, 1 base at V and 0 bases at J, with 6 bases in the middle. Germline V CDR1 and CDR2: SGHTA, FQGNSA. DNA for the CDR3: TGTGCCAGCAGCTTAGAATCTGTGAACACTGAAGCTTTCTTT. Its protein product is CASSLESVNTEAFF.